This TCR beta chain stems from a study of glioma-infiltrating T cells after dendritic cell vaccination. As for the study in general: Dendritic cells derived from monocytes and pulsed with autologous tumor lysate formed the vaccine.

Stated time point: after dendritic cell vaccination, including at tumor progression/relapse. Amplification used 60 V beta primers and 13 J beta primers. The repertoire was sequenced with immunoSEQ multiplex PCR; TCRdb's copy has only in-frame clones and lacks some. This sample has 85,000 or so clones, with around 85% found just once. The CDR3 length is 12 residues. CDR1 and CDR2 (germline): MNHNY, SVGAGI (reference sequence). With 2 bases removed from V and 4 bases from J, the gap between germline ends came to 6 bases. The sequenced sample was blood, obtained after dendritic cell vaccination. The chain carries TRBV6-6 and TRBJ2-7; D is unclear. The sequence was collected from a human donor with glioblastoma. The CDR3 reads CASSYDRYEQYF. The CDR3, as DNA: TGTGCCAGCAGTTACGATAGATACGAGCAGTACTTC.